This T cell receptor beta chain was retrieved from a study of T-cell memory formation after mild COVID-19. Study observations and caveats: The study detected some responding clones in pre-infection memory, suggesting cross-reactive memory joined. Contracting CD4+ clones were located mainly in CM and EM, and CD8+ clones in EMRA.

V was clipped by 3 bases and J by 0 bases; unmatched bases: 4. Germline V gene sequence: CDR1 DFQATT, CDR2 SNEGSKA (reference sequence). The CDR3 loop spans 14 amino acids. TCRdb processed the 5' RACE reads anew with MiXCR; each CDR3 protein has one entry. This table holds about 340,000 distinct CDR3 sequences, 13% to 15% found once. In its sample, this clonotype was seen a few times. Its target is unknown. The sequence derives from a man aged 18-30 years who had mild COVID-19 (a few samples of this study predate the infection). Cell type and time point are not known. Material for sequencing was PBMCs or a T cell subset sorted from them (not recorded which). The chain couples TRBV20-1 to TRBJ2-7; the match to TRBD1 covers 8 bases. The CDR3 DNA is TGCAGTGCTAGGGGACAGGAAAACTCCTACGAGCAGTACTTC. This translates into CSARGQENSYEQYF.